These T cell receptor beta chains were read from a single sample in a study of beta chain features in type 1 diabetes. Data came from immunoSEQ multiplex PCR; TCRdb stores just in-frame clones and leaves some out. The sample lists under 950,000 clones, about a sixth occurring once. Sequences were obtained from naive CD4+ T cells from blood. These TCRs come from a woman aged 18-29 years in good health. CDR3s leave out the opening cysteine and the closing phenylalanine or tryptophan. Fields, in order: J gene, V gene, D gene, CDR3 protein. A D gene is named only where the DNA matches it firmly.

TRBJ1-5 | TRBV2 | NA | ASRSTGGSNQPQH
TRBJ2-7 | TRBV5-1 | TRBD1 | ASSSSTGVAYEQY
TRBJ2-7 | TRBV27 | NA | ASSPDTTYEQY
TRBJ2-6 | TRBV6-5 | NA | ASSYLGTGANVLT
TRBJ2-1 | TRBV29-1 | TRBD2 | SVVVSSGYNEQF
TRBJ2-3 | TRBV5-1 | NA | ASSLVAVLTDTQY
TRBJ2-7 | TRBV2 | NA | ASKPRGTSSYEQY
TRBJ2-3 | TRBV18 | NA | ASSPRTGLTDTQY
TRBJ2-4 | TRBV7-2 | NA | ASSFRGAANIQY
TRBJ1-1 | TRBV6-5 | NA | ASSYFAGDTEAF
TRBJ2-4 | TRBV7-3 | NA | ASSPPSGLMAKNIQY
TRBJ2-7 | TRBV27 | NA | ASSLYRGGVFYEQY
TRBJ2-7 | TRBV10-3 | NA | AISSTVDSYEQY
TRBJ1-4 | TRBV2 | NA | ATKAGGNEKLF
TRBJ2-7 | TRBV7-2 | NA | ASSSWAGADEQY
TRBJ2-2 | TRBV2 | TRBD2 | ASSDRSERLAGLGELF
TRBJ2-5 | TRBV7-3 | NA | ASSLIADETQY
TRBJ2-5 | TRBV28 | NA | ASSLRLGDRAQETQY
TRBJ2-4 | TRBV19 | NA | ASSMSGQAKNIQY
TRBJ1-6 | TRBV7-2 | NA | ASTYSPGSYNSPLH
TRBJ1-1 | TRBV5-1 | TRBD1 | ASSYGDRDLNTEAF
TRBJ2-7 | TRBV7-2 | NA | ASSPRTIYEQY
TRBJ2-5 | TRBV6-1 | TRBD2 | ASSVAGGDKTQY
TRBJ2-7 | TRBV2 | TRBD1 | ASRKGQRSYEQY
TRBJ2-1 | TRBV11-2 | NA | ASSVTGLEQF
TRBJ2-1 | TRBV11-2 | NA | ASSSYVGQF
TRBJ2-1 | TRBV15 | NA | ATSRDFRASWLVGEQF
TRBJ2-7 | TRBV27 | TRBD1 | ASRKQGAYEQY
TRBJ2-5 | TRBV18 | NA | ASSPGLGGETQY
TRBJ1-2 | TRBV7-9 | NA | ASSLFSRDLNYGYT
TRBJ2-1 | TRBV11-2 | TRBD2 | ASSSIEGLAVLNEQF
TRBJ2-7 | TRBV2 | TRBD2 | ASSPRLAGYFSPYEQY
TRBJ2-3 | TRBV19 | NA | ASSVAGADTQY
TRBJ1-2 | TRBV6-5 | NA | ASGYANYGYT
TRBJ2-3 | TRBV19 | NA | ATNSGPDTQY
TRBJ2-2 | TRBV7-8 | NA | ASSFDRAAKLVSGELF
TRBJ2-7 | TRBV19 | TRBD2 | ASSKISSGRAYEQY